This T cell receptor beta chain was documented in a study of identical twins (dated by TCRdb to 2016 to 2018). General notes on the study: To test whether fetal clonotypes persist, the study used deep sequencing on TCR alpha and beta repertoires from monozygotic twins, unrelated adults of various ages, and cord blood. To rule out contamination, replicate twin experiments were performed at different times with different library preparation protocols. Results the study describes overall, beyond this receptor: Zero-insertion analyses could be partly confounded by invariant T cells such as MAIT and iNKT, though diverse VJ usage argued against such confounding for most clonotypes. Abundant cord blood beta clonotypes carried fewer insertions; young adult naive repertoires showed a weaker similar trend, while memory repertoires showed none. Excess twin sharing in beta out-of-frame sequences was weaker because fewer shared sequences lowered the signal-to-noise ratio. Out-of-frame TCR alpha sharing in monozygotic twins was systematically underestimated by recombination models, whereas sharing between unrelated individuals was in agreement with the recombination models. Because the same donors could not be followed over many years, conclusions were based on cross-sectional statistical analysis. Compared with coincidental sharing between unrelated individuals, out-of-frame TCR alpha sequences shared between twins showed an excess of sequences with low generation probability.

About this clonotype: The antigen it recognizes is unknown. Nothing much larger sits one base from this clone, and base qualities are not available.

Its CDR3 holds 17 amino acids, cysteine through phenylalanine. Of all the DNA, just the CDR3 is kept, 51 bases in frame from base 1. The V and J ends are trimmed by 0 bases and 0 bases, leaving 10 bases between them. The germline V gene sets CDR1 to SGHDT and CDR2 to YYEEEE. Every donor in the study was a healthy Caucasian. Three pairs of female monozygotic twins, all aged roughly 18 to 29 years, were included in the twin cohort. Positive isolation kits from Invitrogen were used to isolate CD4+ and CD8+ T cell populations. Library generation was performed with 5' RACE. The instrument was an Illumina HiSeq 2000. Template switching added a universal primer binding site, and the final cDNA carried a unique molecular identifier that allowed TCR cDNA molecules to be counted accurately. Specific primers in the conserved constant-segment region were used to synthesize first-strand cDNA for the TCR alpha and beta chains. To control for contamination, each cDNA library was double barcoded with a SMART-Mk sample barcode plus Illumina barcodes. Two successive PCR steps introduced TruSeq adapter sequences along with Illumina sample barcodes. TCR alpha and beta cDNA libraries were sequenced on the Illumina HiSeq platform with custom primers. The published analysis was carried out like this. Raw reads were processed with MiGEC to extract unique molecular identifiers, and MiXCR was used to determine CDR3 positions. For each individual, recombination models were inferred using an EM algorithm with the repgenHMM and IGoR tools. Shared clonotype analysis was performed with the tcR package in R, normalizing sharing by the product of cloneset sizes. To study raw recombination without the effects of thymic and clonal selection, out-of-frame nonproductive sequences were analyzed. TCRdb's own reprocessing of the public reads used fastp at Q25 and MiXCR and kept productive beta chains. Each entry merges the rows of one CDR3 protein and shows their most common DNA and genes. These V and J calls derive from TCRdb rather than the authors' analysis. This sample gives 450,000 or so distinct CDR3 sequences in total; approximately 14% of them show up just once. The ten largest clones represent roughly 0.5% of the sample.

The same data also went into a second study, on yellow fever vaccine responses in identical twins. The second investigation adds: According to the authors, in identical twins the way T cells responded to vaccination appeared partly convergent and partly personalized. In the study, vaccine-responding T cell clones were precisely tracked in identical twins.

The specimen was CD4+ T cells sorted from blood. This TCR was recovered from a woman aged 18 to 35 in good health. This chain joins TRBV5-6 to TRBJ1-6, with the D gene not confidently named. The CDR3 sequence is CASSLDRRSSYNSPLHF. DNA sequence: TGTGCCAGCAGCTTGGATAGGAGGAGCTCCTATAATTCACCCCTCCACTTT.